These 24 T cell receptor beta chains came from one sample sequenced in a study of CD8 T cells in Susac syndrome. Reverse transcription of about 0.45 to 1 ug RNA used random hexamers. TCRdb re-called the immunoSEQ multiplex PCR reads through MiXCR, storing one row per CDR3 protein. The sample carries some 260,000 distinct CDR3 sequences, around 83% recorded once. Material for sequencing was CD8+ T cells from PBMCs. The receptors stem from a human donor with multiple sclerosis.

The gene calls are TRBV13 and TRBJ2-5; 10 bases align to TRBD2. V lost 3 bases and J lost 8; bases outside the gene matches: 9. Looked up from germline, CDR1 is PRHDT and CDR2 is FYEKMQ (reference sequence). This CDR3 region has 15 residues. The CDR3 nucleotides read TGTGCCAGCAGCTTCGGCGAGCGGGAGGGCGATACCCAGTACTTC. Protein: CASSFGEREGDTQYF.

The chain combines TRBV12-3 or TRBV12-4 with TRBJ1-1; D is ambiguous. The CDR3 runs 13 residues. The V and J ends lost 7 bases and 5 bases respectively, with 14 bases between them. CDR3 sequence reads: CASTPGSVTEAFF. Written as DNA, the CDR3 is TGTGCCAGCACTCCCGGGAGTGTGACTGAAGCTTTCTTT.

V and J are TRBV9 and TRBJ2-1, with 8 bases aligning to TRBD2. The ends lost 0 bases at V and 5 bases at J; junction bases unmatched: 4. The CDR3 consists of 15 residues. Germline V gives CDR1 SGDLS, CDR2 YYNGEE. CDR3: CASSVGSSGNNEQFF. CDR3 bases: TGTGCCAGCAGCGTAGGGAGTAGCGGGAACAATGAGCAGTTCTTC.

The V and J genes are TRBV3-1 and TRBJ2-1, with a tentative D call TRBD2 (6 bases). V lost 4 bases, J lost 0 bases, and 16 bases lay in between. This CDR3 contains 17 residues. The germline CDR1 and CDR2 sequences are LGHDT and YNNKEL (reference sequence). CDR3 in DNA: TGTGCCAGCAGCCCCCGAGGTCGGGGGAGCTCCTACAATGAGCAGTTCTTC. It encodes CASSPRGRGSSYNEQFF.

The chain combines TRBV9 with TRBJ2-3; D is unclear. The germline V and J ends were trimmed by 4 bases and 3 bases, with 18 bases remaining between them. The CDR3 loop spans 16 amino acids. CDR1 is SGDLS, CDR2 YYNGEE, per germline. The CDR3 loop is CASSPLGRVGTDTQYF. The CDR3 coding sequence is TGTGCCAGCAGCCCCCTTGGTAGGGTTGGAACAGATACGCAGTATTTT.

This chain uses TRBV19 with TRBJ2-7; D tentatively reads TRBD1 or TRBD2 (5 bases each). CDR1 LNHDA and CDR2 SQIVND come from the germline V gene (reference sequence). The CDR3 has 13 amino acids. The V and J ends lost 5 bases and 1 base respectively, with 9 bases between them. CDR3 residues: CASSEGLSYEQYF. The CDR3 DNA follows: TGTGCCAGTAGTGAGGGGTTATCCTACGAGCAGTACTTC. The full variable domain, completed using reference TRBV19 and TRBJ2-7, is DGGITQSPKYLFRKEGQNVTLSCEQNLNHDAMYWYRQDPGQGLRLIYYSQIVNDFQKGDIAEGYSVSREKKESFPLTVTSAQKNPTAFYLCASSEGLSYEQYFGPGTRLTVT.

This chain joins TRBV27 and TRBJ1-6; D not resolved. The CDR3 has 14 residues. With 2 bases removed from V and 7 bases from J, the gap between germline ends came to 9 bases. In germline, CDR1 is MNHEY, CDR2 SMNVEV (reference sequence). CDR3 sequence reads: CASSLPGGNSPLHF. CDR3 sequence (DNA): TGTGCCAGCAGTTTACCAGGCGGGAATTCACCCCTCCACTTT.

The chain joins TRBV27 to TRBJ2-4; 12 bases match TRBD2. This CDR3 has 16 residues. V shed 5 bases and J 5 bases; nucleotides not matched to a gene: 7. Per germline, CDR1 MNHEY and CDR2 SMNVEV (reference sequence). The CDR3, as DNA: TGTGCCAGCAGTCCTCTAGCGGGAGGGCCGGAAAACATTCAGTACTTC. Its protein product is CASSPLAGGPENIQYF.

This clonotype came up a few times. This chain connects TRBV6-5 to TRBJ2-2, with D possibly matching TRBD2 (5 bases). Germline-derived CDR1 and CDR2 are MNHEY and SVGAGI. The CDR3 extends over 14 amino acids. Deletions cut 0 bases from V and 5 bases from J, with 7 bases between. CDR3: CASSYSGATGELFF. DNA of the CDR3: TGTGCCAGCAGTTACTCGGGAGCAACCGGGGAGCTGTTTTTT.

The V gene is TRBV2, the J gene TRBJ1-1; 12 positions agree with TRBD1. J was trimmed by 11 bases and V by 5 bases; bases with no gene match: 9. The CDR3 loop spans 14 amino acids. Germline V gene data show CDR1 as SNHLY and CDR2 as FYNNEI. CDR3 in DNA: TGTGCCAGCAGTCCTCTCCTGGGACAGGGGGCGGCTTTCTTT. It specifies CASSPLLGQGAAFF.

The gene calls are TRBV27 and TRBJ2-2; D gene ambiguous. V was pared by 6 bases and J by 6 bases, with 8 bases between. Germline V gives CDR1 MNHEY, CDR2 SMNVEV (reference sequence). The CDR3 contains 12 residues. CDR3 coding DNA: TGTGCCAGCAGCCCCGTAGCCGGGGAGCTGTTTTTT. Its protein product is CASSPVAGELFF.

In its sample, this clonotype was seen once. The chain links TRBV20-1 to TRBJ1-6, with unresolved D. V was clipped by 6 bases and J by 0 bases, with 15 bases between them. The CDR3 is made up of 16 amino acids. Germline assignment: CDR1 DFQATT and CDR2 SNEGSKA (reference sequence). Here the CDR3 DNA reads TGCAGTGCAAAACCCATCCTATCCTCCTATAATTCACCCCTCCACTTT. Its translation: CSAKPILSSYNSPLHF.

This clonotype was seen a single time. The V gene is TRBV9, the J gene TRBJ2-7; perhaps TRBD1 as D (5 bases). Trimming removed 3 bases at V and 5 bases at J, with 18 bases between. The V gene's germline CDR1 is SGDLS and CDR2 YYNGEE. The CDR3 is 15 residues long. In DNA, the CDR3 is TGTGCCAGCAGCGCCCAAGGACATTTAATCCACGAGCAGTACTTC. Translating gives CASSAQGHLIHEQYF.

The CDR3 region is CATSQSQANEQFF. CDR3 DNA: TGTGCCACCAGCCAGTCCCAGGCTAATGAGCAGTTCTTC. The V and J genes are TRBV15 and TRBJ2-1; D uncertain. This CDR3 has 13 amino acids. The V end lost 5 bases, the J end lost 7 bases, and 12 bases lay between the germline ends. Germline CDR1 is LNHNV and CDR2 is YYDKDF (reference sequence).

This rearrangement joins TRBV18 to TRBJ2-1; 12 positions match TRBD2. The V and J ends lost 5 bases and 6 bases, in that order; junction bases with no gene match: 8. CDR1 is KGHSH, CDR2 LQKENI, per germline. The length of the CDR3 is 16 residues. The CDR3 here is CASSSRLAGAGNEQFF. CDR3 bases: TGTGCCAGCTCATCCCGACTAGCGGGAGCCGGCAATGAGCAGTTCTTC.

This chain joins TRBV7-3 and TRBJ2-3; no clear D gene. The V and J ends lost 1 base and 2 bases respectively, with 10 bases between them. Germline V CDR1 and CDR2: SGHTA, FQGTGA. The CDR3 is 15 residues long. CDR3 in amino acids: CASSLIATDTDTQYF. The CDR3 DNA is TGTGCCAGCAGCTTAATTGCTACTGACACAGATACGCAGTATTTT.

This clonotype was found once. V usage is TRBV6-2 or TRBV6-3 and J usage is TRBJ2-5, with D maybe TRBD1 (6 bases). CDR1 is MNHEY, CDR2 SVGEGT, per germline. V lost 7 bases, J lost 5 bases, and 17 bases lay in between. The length of the CDR3 is 14 residues. The CDR3 DNA sequence: TGTGCCAGCACCGACGACCCAGGGGTGGAGACCCAGTACTTC. Translation gives CASTDDPGVETQYF.

This chain connects TRBV27 to TRBJ2-2, with TRBD2 matching 7 bases. Germline CDR1 and CDR2: MNHEY and SMNVEV (reference sequence). This CDR3 has 16 residues. V was pared by 7 bases and J by 7 bases, with 15 bases of the junction left unmatched. In DNA, the CDR3 is TGTGCCAGCACCCCAAGCGGGGTAGCTACGAACGGGGAGCTGTTTTTT. The encoded protein is CASTPSGVATNGELFF.

The V and J genes are TRBV9 and TRBJ1-1; D is possibly TRBD1 (5 bases). The CDR3 runs 13 residues. The germline gives CDR1 SGDLS, CDR2 YYNGEE. Between the trimmed V and J ends, which lost 4 bases and 1 base, there was a span of 8 bases. The CDR3 nucleotides are TGTGCCAGCAGCCAAACAGGGAACACTGAAGCTTTCTTT. It encodes CASSQTGNTEAFF.

The chain combines TRBV7-9 with TRBJ2-7; D not resolved. V was pared by 4 bases and J by 4 bases, with 17 bases between. From germline, CDR1 is SEHNR and CDR2 FQNEAQ (reference sequence). This CDR3 has 15 amino acids. CDR3 bases: TGTGCCAGCAGCTATCGTGGACGCGGAACTTACGAGCAGTACTTC. Translation: CASSYRGRGTYEQYF.

The CDR3 nucleotides read TGTGCCAGCAGCTTCCCGGGGACTAGCGCTTACGAGCAGTACTTC. It yields the protein CASSFPGTSAYEQYF. This chain uses TRBV7-9 with TRBJ2-7; TRBD2 agrees at 10 bases. CDR3 length: 15 amino acids. J gave up 4 bases and V 3 bases, and 6 bases lay outside the gene matches. CDR1 is SEHNR, CDR2 FQNEAQ, per germline (reference sequence).

This chain links TRBV27 with TRBJ2-2, with D uncertain. V was shortened by 10 bases and J by 5 bases, with 17 bases between the two germline ends. CDR3 length: 14 amino acids. From germline, CDR1 is MNHEY and CDR2 SMNVEV (reference sequence). The CDR3 nucleotides are TGTGCCATACGGCCCCACTATCCAACCGGGGAGCTGTTTTTT. Translating it yields CAIRPHYPTGELFF.

This clonotype was detected only once. The chain joins TRBV27 to TRBJ2-2; 9 nucleotides align to TRBD2. This CDR3 has 16 residues. In germline, CDR1 is MNHEY, CDR2 SMNVEV (reference sequence). V was clipped by 8 bases and J by 2 bases; unmatched bases: 9. The CDR3 DNA follows: TGTGCCAGCGGCCCGGGACTAGCATTAAACACCGGGGAGCTGTTTTTT. It encodes CASGPGLALNTGELFF.

The J gene is TRBJ2-2, the V gene TRBV4-1; a weak D match, TRBD2 (5 bases). This CDR3 comprises 16 residues. Trimming removed 1 base at V and 5 bases at J, with 14 bases between. The germline gives CDR1 MGHRA, CDR2 YSYEKL. CDR3 DNA: TGCGCCAGCAGCCAAGGGACTTCGGTACTTACCGGGGAGCTGTTTTTT. It encodes CASSQGTSVLTGELFF.